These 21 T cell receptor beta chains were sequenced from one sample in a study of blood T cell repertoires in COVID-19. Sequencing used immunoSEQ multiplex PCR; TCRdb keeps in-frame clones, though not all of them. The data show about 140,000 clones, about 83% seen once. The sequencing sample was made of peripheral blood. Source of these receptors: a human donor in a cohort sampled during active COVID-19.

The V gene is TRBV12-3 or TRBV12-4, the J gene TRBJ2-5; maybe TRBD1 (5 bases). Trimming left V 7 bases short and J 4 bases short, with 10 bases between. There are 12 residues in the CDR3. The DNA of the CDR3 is TGTGCCAGCACCGCAGGGTTAGAGACCCAGTACTTC. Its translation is CASTAGLETQYF.

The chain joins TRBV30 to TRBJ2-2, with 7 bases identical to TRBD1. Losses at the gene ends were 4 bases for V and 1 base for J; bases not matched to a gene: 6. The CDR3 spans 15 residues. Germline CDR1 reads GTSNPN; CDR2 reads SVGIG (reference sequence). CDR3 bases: TGTGCCTGGAAGTACGGGACAGAGAACACCGGGGAGCTGTTTTTT. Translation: CAWKYGTENTGELFF.

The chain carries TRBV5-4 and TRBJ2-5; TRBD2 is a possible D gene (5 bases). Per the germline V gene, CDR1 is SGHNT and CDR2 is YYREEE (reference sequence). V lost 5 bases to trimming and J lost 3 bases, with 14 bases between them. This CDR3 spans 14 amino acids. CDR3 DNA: TGTGCCAGCAGATCGGCGGGCCCCAAAGAGACCCAGTACTTC. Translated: CASRSAGPKETQYF.

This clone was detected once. CDR3 amino acids: CSASGLAGGSYEQYF. Here the CDR3 DNA reads TGCAGTGCTAGTGGACTAGCGGGAGGTTCCTACGAGCAGTACTTC. J is TRBJ2-7 and V is TRBV20-1; TRBD2 matches 14 bases. The germline gives CDR1 DFQATT, CDR2 SNEGSKA (reference sequence). The CDR3 is 15 residues long. Trimming at V came to 3 bases and at J to 1 base, leaving 2 bases not matched to a gene.

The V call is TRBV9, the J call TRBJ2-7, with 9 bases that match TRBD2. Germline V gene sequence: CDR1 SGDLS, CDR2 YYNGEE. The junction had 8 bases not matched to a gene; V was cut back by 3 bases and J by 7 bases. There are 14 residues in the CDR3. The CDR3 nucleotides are TGTGCCAGCAGCGCAGTTCCCAGCGGGGGGGAGCAGTACTTC. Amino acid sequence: CASSAVPSGGEQYF. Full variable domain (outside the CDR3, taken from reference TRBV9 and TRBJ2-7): DSGVTQTPKHLITATGQRVTLRCSPRSGDLSVYWYQQSLDQGLQFLIQYYNGEERAKGNILERFSAQQFPDLHSELNLSSLELGDSALYFCASSAVPSGGEQYFGPGTRLTVT.

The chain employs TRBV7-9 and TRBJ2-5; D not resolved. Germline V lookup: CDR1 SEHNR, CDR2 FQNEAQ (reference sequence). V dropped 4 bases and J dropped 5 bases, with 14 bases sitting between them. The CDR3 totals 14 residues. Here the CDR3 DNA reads TGTGCCAGCAGCTCGGTCCTAGATGGGGAGACCCAGTACTTC. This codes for CASSSVLDGETQYF. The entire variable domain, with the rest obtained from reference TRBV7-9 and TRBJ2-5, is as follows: DTGVSQNPRHKITKRGQNVTFRCDPISEHNRLYWYRQTLGQGPEFLTYFQNEAQLEKSRLLSDRFSAERPKGSFSTLEIQRTEQGDSAMYLCASSSVLDGETQYFGPGTRLLVL.

CDR3: CASSPSGQGPYEQYF. In nucleotides, the CDR3 is TGTGCCAGCAGCCCTTCGGGACAGGGTCCCTACGAGCAGTACTTC. V gene TRBV7-3 combines with J gene TRBJ2-7; 9 bases map to TRBD1. With V trimmed by 5 bases and J by 2 bases, 7 bases remained unmatched. This CDR3 has 15 residues. Germline CDR1 reads SGHTA; CDR2 reads FQGTGA.

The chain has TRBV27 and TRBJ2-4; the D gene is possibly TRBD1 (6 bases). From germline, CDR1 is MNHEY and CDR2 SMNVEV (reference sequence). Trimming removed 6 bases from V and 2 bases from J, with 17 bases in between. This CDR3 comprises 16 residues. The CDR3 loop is CASSPPGDRTKNIQYF. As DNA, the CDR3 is TGTGCCAGCAGCCCCCCAGGGGATAGAACCAAAAACATTCAGTACTTC.

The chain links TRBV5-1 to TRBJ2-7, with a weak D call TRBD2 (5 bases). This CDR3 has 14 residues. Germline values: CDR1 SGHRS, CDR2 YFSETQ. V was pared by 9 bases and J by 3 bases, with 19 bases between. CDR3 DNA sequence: TGCGCCACCCTACCCCCCGCAGAGGGCTACGAGCAGTACTTC. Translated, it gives CATLPPAEGYEQYF.

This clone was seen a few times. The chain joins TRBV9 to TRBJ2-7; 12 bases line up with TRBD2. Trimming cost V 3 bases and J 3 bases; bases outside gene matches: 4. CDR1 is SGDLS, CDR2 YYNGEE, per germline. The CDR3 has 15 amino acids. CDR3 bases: TGTGCCAGCAGCGCCGGACTAGCGGGGCGCTACGAGCAGTACTTC. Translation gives CASSAGLAGRYEQYF.

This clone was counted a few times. The CDR3: CASSVDRETYEQYF. In nucleotides, the CDR3 is TGTGCCAGCAGCGTAGACAGGGAAACCTACGAGCAGTACTTC. The chain links TRBV9 to TRBJ2-7, with a possible D match to TRBD1 (6 bases). The germline gives CDR1 SGDLS, CDR2 YYNGEE. The V end was cut by 0 bases, the J end by 2 bases, with 9 bases between. The length of the CDR3 is 14 residues. Based on the CDR3 plus reference TRBV9 and TRBJ2-7, the full variable domain is DSGVTQTPKHLITATGQRVTLRCSPRSGDLSVYWYQQSLDQGLQFLIQYYNGEERAKGNILERFSAQQFPDLHSELNLSSLELGDSALYFCASSVDRETYEQYFGPGTRLTVT.

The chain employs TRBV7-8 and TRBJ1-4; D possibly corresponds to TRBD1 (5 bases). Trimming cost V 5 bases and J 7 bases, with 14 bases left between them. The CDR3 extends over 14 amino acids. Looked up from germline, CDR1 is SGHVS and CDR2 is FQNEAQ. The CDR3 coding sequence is TGTGCCAGCAGCCGGAACACGCAGGGTGAAAAACTGTTTTTT. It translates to CASSRNTQGEKLFF.

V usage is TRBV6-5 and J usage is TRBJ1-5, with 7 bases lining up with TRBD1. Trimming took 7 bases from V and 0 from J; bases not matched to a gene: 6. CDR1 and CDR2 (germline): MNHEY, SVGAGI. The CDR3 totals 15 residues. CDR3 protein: CASTLDRSSNQPQHF. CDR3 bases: TGTGCCAGCACCCTGGACAGGAGTAGCAATCAGCCCCAGCATTTT.

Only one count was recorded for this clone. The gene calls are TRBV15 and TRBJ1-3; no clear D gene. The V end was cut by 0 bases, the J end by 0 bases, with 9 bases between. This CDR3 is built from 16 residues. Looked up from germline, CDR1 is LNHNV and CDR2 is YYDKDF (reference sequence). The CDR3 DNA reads TGTGCCACCAGCAGAGATTTTACAAGCTCTGGAAACACCATATATTTT. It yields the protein CATSRDFTSSGNTIYF. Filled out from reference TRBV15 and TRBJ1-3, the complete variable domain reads DAMVIQNPRYQVTQFGKPVTLSCSQTLNHNVMYWYQQKSSQAPKLLFHYYDKDFNNEADTPDNFQSRRPNTSFCFLDIRSPGLGDTAMYLCATSRDFTSSGNTIYFGEGSWLTVV.

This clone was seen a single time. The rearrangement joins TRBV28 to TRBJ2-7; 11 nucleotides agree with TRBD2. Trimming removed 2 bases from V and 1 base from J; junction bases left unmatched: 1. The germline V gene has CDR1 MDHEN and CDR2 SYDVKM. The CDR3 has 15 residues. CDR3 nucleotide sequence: TGTGCCAGCAGTTTAGTAGCGGGAGGGTCCTACGAGCAGTACTTC. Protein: CASSLVAGGSYEQYF.

CDR3 sequence reads: CASSYPHYEQYF. CDR3 in DNA: TGTGCCAGCAGTTACCCCCATTACGAGCAGTACTTC. This rearrangement joins TRBV6-2 or TRBV6-3 to TRBJ2-7, with unresolved D. V was trimmed by 2 bases and J by 4 bases, leaving 6 bases between them. Germline loops: CDR1 MNHEY, CDR2 SVGEGT. The CDR3 has 12 residues.

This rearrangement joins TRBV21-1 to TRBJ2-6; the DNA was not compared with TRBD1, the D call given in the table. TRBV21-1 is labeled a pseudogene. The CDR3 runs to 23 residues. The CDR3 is CASRSFPGQGLGSTLHGANVLTF. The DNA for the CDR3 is TGTGCCAGCAGGAGTTTTCCGGGACAGGGGTTGGGAAGTACGCTCCATGGGGCCAACGTCCTGACTTTC.

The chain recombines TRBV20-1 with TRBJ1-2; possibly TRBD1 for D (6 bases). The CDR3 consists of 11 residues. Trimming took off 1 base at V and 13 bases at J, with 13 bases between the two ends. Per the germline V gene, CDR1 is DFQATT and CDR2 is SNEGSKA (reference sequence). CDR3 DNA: TGCAGTGCTAGAGCGGACAGTCTGGGCACCTTC. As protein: CSARADSLGTF.

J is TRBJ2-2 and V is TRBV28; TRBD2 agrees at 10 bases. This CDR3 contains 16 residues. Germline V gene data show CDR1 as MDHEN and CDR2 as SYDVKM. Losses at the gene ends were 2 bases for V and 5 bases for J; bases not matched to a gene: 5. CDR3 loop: CASSLAGLAQTGELFF. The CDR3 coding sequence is TGTGCCAGCAGTTTAGCGGGACTAGCGCAAACCGGGGAGCTGTTTTTT.

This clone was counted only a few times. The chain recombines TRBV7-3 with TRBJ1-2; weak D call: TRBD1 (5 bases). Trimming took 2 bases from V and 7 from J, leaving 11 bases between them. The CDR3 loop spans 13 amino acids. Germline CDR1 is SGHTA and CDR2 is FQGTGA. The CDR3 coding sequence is TGTGCCAGCAGCTTAGCAGGGTCTGGTGGCTACACCTTC. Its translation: CASSLAGSGGYTF.

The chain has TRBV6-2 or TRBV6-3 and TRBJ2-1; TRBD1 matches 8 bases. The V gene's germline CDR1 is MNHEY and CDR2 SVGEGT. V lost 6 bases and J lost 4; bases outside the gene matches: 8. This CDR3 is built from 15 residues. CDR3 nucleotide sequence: TGTGCCAGCAGCATTCCCGGGACAGGTTACAATGAGCAGTTCTTC. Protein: CASSIPGTGYNEQFF.